The rows below give T cell receptor beta chains drawn from one sample of a study of blood T cell repertoires in COVID-19. This table comes from immunoSEQ multiplex PCR, and its TCRdb copy is limited to in-frame clones, with some not included. This repertoire shows 280,000 or so clones, roughly 87% found once; its top ten account for about 8.6%. Sequencing input: peripheral blood. The origin of the receptors is a man younger than 30 with active or convalescent COVID-19. Both conserved end residues are part of each CDR3. D genes are given only for firm matches. Clone size, where shown, is once, few, many, or a class for clones that have expanded.

TRBV19	NA	TRBD1	TRBJ1-2	TGTGCCAGTAGTGCCTCGGACAGGGGAGCCTATGGCTACACCTTC	CASSASDRGAYGYTF
TRBV7-2	NA	TRBD2	TRBJ2-1	TGTGCCAGTAAACTAGCGCAAACCAACAATGAGCAGTTCTTC	CASKLAQTNNEQFF
TRBV2	NA	NA	TRBJ1-2	TGTGCCAGCAGTGTGGAGGCGCGAATGGATGGCTACACCTTC	CASSVEARMDGYTF
TRBV5-4	once	TRBD1	TRBJ1-1	TGTGCCAGCAGCCATCCTCGGACAGGGAACACTGAAGCTTTCTTT	CASSHPRTGNTEAFF
TRBV5-1	NA	NA	TRBJ2-6	TGCGCCAGCAGTCAGGCAGGGTGGAGGGCCAACGTCCTGACTTTC	CASSQAGWRANVLTF
TRBV7-9	NA	NA	TRBJ1-6	TGTGCCAGCAGCCAAAATACAGTGAACAATTCACCCCTCCACTTT	CASSQNTVNNSPLHF
TRBV5-5	NA	TRBD1	TRBJ2-7	TGTGCCAGCATCCCCTTTGGGACAGGGTCCCACGAGCAGTACTTC	CASIPFGTGSHEQYF
TRBV19	NA	TRBD1	TRBJ1-5	TGTGCCAGTAGTATCGGAGGGGGCCAGTATAGCAATCAGCCCCAGCATTTT	CASSIGGGQYSNQPQHF
TRBV2	NA	NA	TRBJ2-1	TGTGCCAGCGACACTTATGAGCAGTTCTTC	CASDTYEQFF
TRBV19	once	TRBD2	TRBJ2-1	TGTGCCAGTAGTATAGATACCGGGGGGGCTTATAATGAGCAGTTCTTC	CASSIDTGGAYNEQFF
TRBV6-5	NA	TRBD1	TRBJ1-5	TGTGCCAGCAGTTACAAGGGGGCTAGCAATCAGCCCCAGCATTTT	CASSYKGASNQPQHF
TRBV7-9	NA	TRBD1	TRBJ1-4	TGTGCCAGCAGCTTTCTCGGGACAGGGTTGGGTGAAAAACTGTTTTTT	CASSFLGTGLGEKLFF
TRBV10-1	once	TRBD2	TRBJ2-1	TGCGCCAGCAGTGAGTCTCTGACTAGCGGGGGGGTTACCTACAATGAGCAGTTCTTC	CASSESLTSGGVTYNEQFF
TRBV5-6	NA	TRBD1	TRBJ1-2	TGTGCCAGCAGTCTGACAGGGGCCCTTTATGGCTACACCTTC	CASSLTGALYGYTF
TRBV4-1	NA	NA	TRBJ2-5	TGCGCCAGCTCGGGGGGCGAAGAGACCCAGTACTTC	CASSGGEETQYF
TRBV6-1	NA	TRBD1	TRBJ1-1	TGTGCCAGCATACGGGACAGCAGGAACACTGAAGCTTTCTTT	CASIRDSRNTEAFF